This note documents a single T cell receptor (beta chain) sequence. Only a few counts were recorded for this clonotype. It has no known antigen specificity. There are no base qualities to consult, and no much larger clone falls within one base. Taken from the germline V gene, the CDR1 and CDR2 loops are SGHRS and YFSETQ. Trimming costs V 2 bases and J 3 bases, and their ends lie 12 bases apart. CDR3 length: 15 amino acids, cysteine to phenylalanine. Left in the record is the CDR3 DNA by itself, 45 bases read in frame from the first base. The data were obtained in a study of blood T cells in healthy people across ages (dated by TCRdb to about 2015). Describing the broader study: In model experiments, roughly one uniquely barcoded TCR beta cDNA molecule per two T cells was captured by template switching. The donors were split into four age groups: young (average 16 years), middle-aged (roughly 39), aged (approximately 60) and long-lived (over 75). To track age-related changes in TCR beta repertoire diversity, the study relied on deep sequencing normalized with unique cDNA molecular identifiers. Two additional independent replicas of 1 million unique cDNA reads from the same blood draw were analyzed for two donors (one aged 18 to 30 and one aged 80 or older). To avoid experimental bias, donors of different ages were spread randomly across the sequencing lanes.

Systemically healthy Caucasian individuals from Russia, about 38 in total and aged roughly 6 to 95 years, were included as donors. About 9.1 milliliters of peripheral blood were collected from each donor into EDTA-treated Vacutainer tubes. Ficoll-Paque density-gradient centrifugation was used to isolate PBMCs, with at least 6.5 million per sample. Trizol reagent was used to extract total RNA from the PBMCs, yielding at least 5.5 micrograms per sample. The percentages of naive CD45RAhigh/CD27high T cells were determined by flow cytometry on a PBMC aliquot from every donor. Findings and caveats that apply to the study as a whole: Observed TCR beta diversity per million T cells fell roughly linearly with age, and a significant reduction was already apparent by age roughly 40. Compared with the aged group, the long-lived group had more naive CD4+ T cells, fewer expanded clones and increased TCR diversity, suggesting age selection. A strong correlation was found between observed TCR beta diversity and the percentage of naive T cells measured by flow cytometry. Conclusive comparison of naive and antigen-experienced compartments was prevented by the profiling of bulk unsorted PBMCs. Because donor CMV infection status was unknown, age-related changes in expanded clonotypes were potentially confounded. Estimates of total diversity based on one million sequenced T cells were considered lower bounds and underestimates.

The library was prepared using 5' RACE. Sequencing took place on an Illumina HiSeq 2500. A second PCR of roughly 7 to 11 cycles was performed with a sample-barcoded 5' primer and a J-beta primer mix. A unique molecular identifier was introduced onto each TCR beta cDNA molecule by a template-switch 5' adaptor carrying 12 random nucleotides. Each sample yielded at least 2.5 million CDR3-containing paired-end reads. All of the RNA was converted into first-strand cDNA using the Mint cDNA synthesis kit, with a TRBC-specific oligonucleotide serving as the primer. All cDNA was treated with uracil-DNA glycosylase and then went through a first 18-cycle PCR with the universal primers M1SS and BC2_uni_R. The authors' pipeline ran thus. Each sample was normalized by randomly selecting 1 million high-quality reads, each carrying a distinct molecular identifier. Instead of being binned into consensus sequences, reads with shared molecular identifiers were discarded. MiTCR, set to a Q25 quality threshold and the strictest error-elimination algorithm, was used for CDR3 identification, clonotype clustering and error correction. A nonparametric unseen species model with Euler transformation was used to estimate a lower bound on total TCR beta diversity. TCRdb itself trimmed the public reads at Q25 with fastp, ran MiXCR and retained productive beta chains. Here each entry gathers all rows of one CDR3 protein and keeps the most common genes and DNA. These V and J calls rely on TCRdb rather than the paper's analysis. The sample table shows just under 900,000 distinct CDR3 sequences, and around 28% are seen once. Approximately 15% of the sample comes from the top ten.

This chain joins TRBV5-1 to TRBJ2-4; TRBD2 is perhaps the D gene, given 7 matching bases. The source of this sequence is an elderly woman in good health. Sequences were obtained from blood. CDR3 reads: CASSFGGPVKNIQYF. The DNA is TGCGCCAGCAGCTTCGGGGGGCCGGTCAAAAACATTCAGTACTTC.